One and the same sample provided the 26 T cell receptor beta chains below, sequenced in a study of T cells after yellow fever vaccination. TCRdb re-analysed the 5' RACE reads in MiXCR, keeping a single row per CDR3 protein. Of 100,000 to 150,000 distinct CDR3 sequences listed, under 8.5% are singletons. The input for sequencing was CD4+ T cells sorted from PBMCs, taken roughly 10 days after the first yellow fever vaccination. These receptors were taken from a young man who received the YFV17D yellow fever vaccine.

The chain joins TRBV7-2 to TRBJ1-2; 9 positions agree with TRBD1. Trimming cost V 5 bases and J 2 bases; bases outside gene matches: 6. CDR3 length: 15 amino acids. In germline, CDR1 is SGHTA, CDR2 FQGNSA. The CDR3 DNA reads TGTGCCAGCAGCCCAAATGGACAGGGGAACTATGGCTACACCTTC. Encoded protein: CASSPNGQGNYGYTF.

The chain carries TRBV3-1 and TRBJ2-7; possible D gene TRBD1, 5 bases. Trimming cost V 2 bases and J 6 bases, with 14 bases left between them. This CDR3 has 14 amino acids. CDR1 and CDR2 (germline): LGHDT, YNNKEL (reference sequence). The CDR3 is CASSQLRKGSEQYF. For the CDR3, the DNA is TGTGCCAGCAGCCAACTACGCAAGGGGTCCGAGCAGTACTTC.

This clonotype appeared many times. The rearrangement links TRBV7-9 to TRBJ2-4; a possible D gene is TRBD2 (5 bases). V shed 5 bases and J shed 1 base, with 18 bases lying between them. The length of the CDR3 is 17 residues. CDR1 is SEHNR and CDR2 is FQNEAQ in the germline V gene (reference sequence). Here the CDR3 reads CASSVGTSPVAKNIQYF. The CDR3 DNA reads as TGTGCCAGCAGCGTCGGAACTAGTCCCGTGGCCAAAAACATTCAGTACTTC.

In this sample, this clonotype turned up many times. The chain is built from TRBV12-3 or TRBV12-4 and TRBJ1-4; D is uncertain. Trimming cost V 6 bases and J 2 bases, with 19 bases left between them. This CDR3 region has 17 residues. The CDR3 reads CASSRIQTSRTNEKLFF. In nucleotides, the CDR3 is TGTGCCAGCAGCCGTATACAGACAAGCAGGACTAATGAAAAACTGTTTTTT.

This clonotype was observed at least ten times. V is TRBV4-2 and J is TRBJ2-1; 7 bases match TRBD1. The trim removed 1 base at V and 6 bases at J, leaving 3 bases unmatched. The CDR3 has 14 residues. The germline V gene encodes CDR1 LGHNA and CDR2 YNFKEQ. CDR3 sequence: CASSQGDRVNEQFF. The CDR3 DNA follows: TGTGCCAGCAGCCAAGGTGACAGGGTCAATGAGCAGTTCTTC.

This clonotype was picked up many times. The chain has TRBV27 and TRBJ2-2, with D possibly being TRBD2 (6 bases). The CDR3 length is 13 residues. From germline, CDR1 is MNHEY and CDR2 SMNVEV (reference sequence). Trimming left V 3 bases short and J 10 bases short, with 12 bases between. CDR3 sequence: CASSFRSGEELFF. The CDR3 DNA reads TGTGCCAGCAGTTTCCGTAGCGGTGAGGAGCTGTTTTTT.

This clonotype was found many times. The chain carries TRBV18 and TRBJ1-5; no definite D call. Germline assignment: CDR1 KGHSH and CDR2 LQKENI. This CDR3 comprises 16 residues. V was clipped by 3 bases and J by 4 bases, with 16 bases between them. The CDR3 spells CASSPTLLGVNQPQHF. In nucleotides, the CDR3 is TGTGCCAGCTCACCCACATTGCTGGGTGTGAATCAGCCCCAGCATTTT.

This clonotype was recorded many times. CDR3 DNA: TGCAGTGCTAGAGTCGGGGGGGATGAGCAGTTCTTC. This translates into CSARVGGDEQFF. The chain recombines TRBV20-1 with TRBJ2-1, with TRBD2 matching 8 bases. Unmatched junction bases numbered 1, after V lost 1 base and J lost 8 bases. The CDR3 extends over 12 amino acids. From germline, CDR1 is DFQATT and CDR2 SNEGSKA (reference sequence).

The chain is built from TRBV18 and TRBJ1-5; D perhaps matches TRBD1 (5 bases). Germline CDR1 is KGHSH and CDR2 is LQKENI. Trimming took 3 bases from V and 9 from J, leaving 18 bases between them. The CDR3 length is 15 residues. The CDR3 nucleotides read TGTGCCAGCTCACCCTACGCAGGGCCCGAGGGGCCCCAGCATTTT. This encodes CASSPYAGPEGPQHF.

This clonotype was seen many times. V and J are TRBV19 and TRBJ2-7; 10 bases align to TRBD1. The CDR3 is 16 amino acids. The trim removed 4 bases at V and 4 bases at J, leaving 10 bases unmatched. Germline V CDR1 and CDR2: LNHDA, SQIVND (reference sequence). DNA for the CDR3: TGTGCCAGTAGTAAAACCCCGGGACAGGGGTTATACGAGCAGTACTTC. Protein product: CASSKTPGQGLYEQYF.

In this sample, this clonotype turned up a few times. The J gene is TRBJ2-1, the V gene TRBV7-6; 13 bases match TRBD2. Looked up from germline, CDR1 is SGHVS and CDR2 is FNYEAQ. V gave up 6 bases and J gave up 7 bases; unmatched junction bases: 6. The CDR3 contains 15 residues. The CDR3 protein is CASRLLAGGGNEQFF. In nucleotides, the CDR3 is TGTGCCAGCAGACTACTAGCGGGGGGGGGGAATGAGCAGTTCTTC.

This clonotype was counted only a few times. The chain employs TRBV9 and TRBJ2-7; tentatively, D is TRBD2 (5 bases). V was trimmed by 4 bases and J by 0 bases, leaving 17 bases between them. CDR3 size: 16 residues. Germline V gives CDR1 SGDLS, CDR2 YYNGEE. The CDR3 loop is CASSPQLEPSSYEQYF. The CDR3 coding sequence is TGTGCCAGCAGCCCACAACTAGAGCCAAGCTCCTACGAGCAGTACTTC.

This clonotype was counted many times. The CDR3 DNA follows: TGTGCCAGCAGCTTAGGAGGTCGCTTATACGAGCAGTACTTC. Its translation is CASSLGGRLYEQYF. The gene calls are TRBV11-1 and TRBJ2-7; D call uncertain. Between the trimmed V and J ends, which lost 1 base and 4 bases, there was a span of 11 bases. The CDR3 is made up of 14 amino acids. Germline V lookup: CDR1 SGHAT, CDR2 FQDESV (reference sequence).

This chain connects TRBV5-4 to TRBJ2-3, with 12 bases aligning to TRBD1. V was clipped by 6 bases and J by 11 bases; unmatched bases: 16. CDR1 is SGHNT and CDR2 is YYREEE in the germline V gene (reference sequence). This CDR3 contains 16 residues. CDR3 loop: CASIPDFGTGGRMQYF. The DNA for the CDR3 is TGTGCCAGCATCCCGGACTTCGGGACAGGGGGCCGTATGCAGTATTTT.

In its sample, this clonotype was seen many times. V is TRBV6-1 and J is TRBJ1-6; D not resolved. Trimming took 3 bases from V and 7 from J, leaving 7 bases between them. CDR1 and CDR2 from the germline V gene are MNHNS and SASEGT. The CDR3 runs to 13 residues. CDR3 protein: CASSETRNSPLHF. CDR3 DNA sequence: TGTGCCAGCAGTGAGACAAGAAATTCACCCCTCCACTTT.

The table lists this clonotype with many counts. The chain recombines TRBV11-2 with TRBJ1-1, with D hard to call. CDR3 length: 14 residues. CDR1 and CDR2 (germline): SGHAT, FQNNGV. V gave up 5 bases and J gave up 0 bases, with 10 bases separating them. CDR3 residues: CASSQIRLNTEAFF. In DNA, the CDR3 is TGTGCCAGCAGCCAAATACGGTTGAACACTGAAGCTTTCTTT. Filled out from reference TRBV11-2 and TRBJ1-1, the complete variable domain reads EAGVAQSPRYKIIEKRQSVAFWCNPISGHATLYWYQQILGQGPKLLIQFQNNGVVDDSQLPKDRFSAERLKGVDSTLKIQPAKLEDSAVYLCASSQIRLNTEAFFGQGTRLTVV.

This clonotype was recorded many times. The chain joins TRBV19 to TRBJ1-1; a weak D match, TRBD1 (6 bases). The V end lost 6 bases, the J end lost 4 bases, and 18 bases lay between the germline ends. This CDR3 contains 15 residues. CDR1 is LNHDA, CDR2 SQIVND, per germline (reference sequence). CDR3 nucleotide sequence: TGTGCCAGTAGAGAGGGGGTGTTGACGCGCACTGAAGCTTTCTTT. As protein: CASREGVLTRTEAFF.

In this sample, this clonotype turned up many times. The chain employs TRBV5-1 and TRBJ2-2, with D possibly being TRBD1 (6 bases). This CDR3 has 15 amino acids. Looked up from germline, CDR1 is SGHRS and CDR2 is YFSETQ. V was shortened by 0 bases and J by 7 bases, with 13 bases between the two germline ends. The CDR3 loop is CASSLAGHRSGELFF. For the CDR3, the DNA is TGCGCCAGCAGCTTGGCGGGACACCGCAGCGGGGAGCTGTTTTTT.

In this sample, this clonotype turned up many times. The CDR3 is CASSLEGTVQETQYF. CDR3 sequence (DNA): TGTGCCAGCAGCTTGGAAGGGACAGTCCAAGAGACCCAGTACTTC. V is TRBV5-5 and J is TRBJ2-5; 7 nucleotides line up with TRBD1. The trim removed 0 bases at V and 1 base at J, leaving 3 bases unmatched. The CDR3 runs 15 residues. Germline loops: CDR1 SGHKS, CDR2 YYEKEE (reference sequence).

Many counts were recorded for this clonotype. The V call is TRBV4-3, the J call TRBJ2-2; no definite D call. The germline V gene has CDR1 LGHNA and CDR2 YSLEER. The V end lost 0 bases, the J end lost 7 bases, and 9 bases lay between the germline ends. This CDR3 has 14 amino acids. CDR3 in amino acids: CASSQDPRVGELFF. CDR3 coding DNA: TGCGCCAGCAGCCAAGATCCAAGGGTCGGGGAGCTGTTTTTT.

This clonotype has ten or more counts. The rearrangement joins TRBV20-1 to TRBJ1-1; unclear D gene. The CDR3 covers 14 residues. Trimming took 3 bases from V and 1 from J, leaving 12 bases between them. CDR1 is DFQATT and CDR2 is SNEGSKA in the germline V gene (reference sequence). CDR3 bases: TGCAGTGCTAGCGGACCGGGAAGGAACACTGAAGCTTTCTTT. Protein: CSASGPGRNTEAFF.

For this clonotype: It may be a read error: a sequence one base away is much more abundant. The chain uses TRBV7-9 and TRBJ1-5; D unresolved. The CDR3 runs 13 residues. Germline-derived CDR1 and CDR2 are SEHNR and FQNEAQ (reference sequence). The CDR3 is CASSSQVNHPQHF. In DNA form, the CDR3 reads TGTGCCAGCAGCTCCCAAGTCAATCACCCCCAGCATTTT.

The table lists this clonotype with a few counts. The chain links TRBV4-3 to TRBJ1-2; 9 nucleotides agree with TRBD1. The V gene's germline CDR1 is LGHNA and CDR2 YSLEER. The CDR3 is made up of 17 amino acids. The J segment lost 3 bases and the V segment lost 5 bases, leaving 13 bases of the junction unmatched. CDR3 sequence (DNA): TGCGCCAGCAGCTTTCGACAGGGGGGAACAGTTTACTATGGCTACACCTTC. This translates into CASSFRQGGTVYYGYTF.

This clonotype was seen repeatedly, ten times or more. The chain couples TRBV6-1 to TRBJ2-4; D unresolved. The CDR3 has 14 residues. V lost 6 bases and J 2 bases, leaving 11 bases between the germline ends. Germline CDR1 MNHNS, CDR2 SASEGT. CDR3: CASREQYPKNIQYF. The CDR3 DNA reads TGTGCCAGCAGGGAACAGTATCCCAAAAACATTCAGTACTTC.

This clonotype has a count of ten or more. The chain is built from TRBV6-5 and TRBJ1-1; possibly TRBD1 for D (6 bases). The CDR3 contains 15 residues. Trimming removed 0 bases at V and 2 bases at J, with 10 bases between. Per the germline V gene, CDR1 is MNHEY and CDR2 is SVGAGI. The CDR3 DNA is TGTGCCAGCAGTTACTCGGGGGCGCAAAACACTGAAGCTTTCTTT. Translating it yields CASSYSGAQNTEAFF.

This clonotype was observed a handful of times. The CDR3 spells CASSWTGDQPQHF. CDR3 DNA sequence: TGTGCCAGCAGCTGGACAGGGGATCAGCCCCAGCATTTT. V and J are TRBV7-2 and TRBJ1-5; TRBD1 matches 9 bases. Germline V gives CDR1 SGHTA, CDR2 FQGNSA. This CDR3 contains 13 residues. With V trimmed by 4 bases and J by 5 bases, 0 bases remained unmatched.